This TCR beta chain was obtained from a study of STAT5B mutations in CD4+ large granular lymphocyte leukemia (dated by TCRdb to 2021 to 2024). Describing the broader study: Among the healthy controls, the CDR3 'QG' motif was associated with a particular HLA allele. TCRbeta repertoires of CD4+ T-cell large granular lymphocyte leukemia patients were compared with those of healthy blood donors. Flow cytometry on FACSCanto II or FACSVerse showed that the purified fractions were more than 95% pure among lymphocytes.

Study-level results and caveats: Greater clonality appeared to be present in CD4-sorted patient repertoires than in healthy CD4+ repertoires, and the difference was retained after the putative leukemic clones were removed. Data were not HLA-matched; higher clonality in CD4+ versus CD8+ T-LGLL could reflect the relatively small sample size. Main leukemic clonotypes were private to each patient, although approximately 25% of the main leukemic clonotypes were found at low frequency in the non-leukemic repertoires of other patients. TRBV06-family usage was enriched among the top patient clones (8/27) compared with healthy controls (2/35).

Concerning this clone: The specificity of this receptor is unknown. Within one base of it there is no much larger clone, and no base qualities were kept.

Buffy coats from over 35 blood donors, supplied by the Finnish Red Cross blood service, were used as healthy controls. All TCR-sequenced material derived from peripheral blood: patient blood samples and healthy donor buffy coats. Ficoll-Hypaque gradient centrifugation was used to isolate peripheral blood mononuclear cells. Magnetic purification was used to isolate CD4+ cells from the buffy coats of the healthy controls. The Gentra Puregene Cell and Tissue kit was used to extract genomic DNA, and a Qubit 2.0 fluorometer was used to measure the amount of genomic DNA. The immunoSEQ assay at survey resolution was used to sequence TCRbeta rearrangements from genomic DNA. On the authors' methods: A lowest detectable productive clonotype frequency of 2.59 x 10-5 was observed in the TCR sequencing data. Only productive TCRbeta rearrangements, defined as complete and in-frame sequences, were included in the analyses. Simpson clonality, calculated in the immunoSEQ Analyzer version 3.0, was used as the measure of sample clonality. Clones were categorized by frequency as very rare, small, medium, large (1-20%) or hyperexpanded (>20%). OLGA 1.2.3 estimated generation probabilities, VDJtools produced V-gene circos plots, VDJdb was queried for specificities, and GLIPH identified CDR3 motifs. TCRdb stores this immuneACCESS table with in-frame sequences only. Part of the clones is absent; in the studies checked, under half of the shortfall reflects unresolved V genes, and no reason is known for the rest. V, J and clone size are those of that table, while D and trimming were read from the DNA. For this sample the table gives under 35,000 clones, of which 68% were detected only once. Clones ranked in the top ten supply about 2% of the sample.

For this chain, trimming is 10 bases at the V end and 4 bases at the J end, and the number of junction bases without a gene match is 9. The cysteine opens and the phenylalanine closes a CDR3 of 13 amino acids. Only CDR3 DNA is held: 39 bases, read in frame from base 1. CDR1 and CDR2 were assigned from the germline V gene as MNHNS and SASEGT. The clonotype comes from a human donor in good health. Sequencing used CD4+ T cells from blood buffy coats. The rearranged chain carries TRBV6-1 and TRBJ1-1; 7 junctional bases match TRBD1. The CDR3 sequence is CATPRGVGTEAFF. The nucleotide sequence reads TGTGCCACACCCAGGGGGGTGGGCACTGAAGCTTTCTTT.